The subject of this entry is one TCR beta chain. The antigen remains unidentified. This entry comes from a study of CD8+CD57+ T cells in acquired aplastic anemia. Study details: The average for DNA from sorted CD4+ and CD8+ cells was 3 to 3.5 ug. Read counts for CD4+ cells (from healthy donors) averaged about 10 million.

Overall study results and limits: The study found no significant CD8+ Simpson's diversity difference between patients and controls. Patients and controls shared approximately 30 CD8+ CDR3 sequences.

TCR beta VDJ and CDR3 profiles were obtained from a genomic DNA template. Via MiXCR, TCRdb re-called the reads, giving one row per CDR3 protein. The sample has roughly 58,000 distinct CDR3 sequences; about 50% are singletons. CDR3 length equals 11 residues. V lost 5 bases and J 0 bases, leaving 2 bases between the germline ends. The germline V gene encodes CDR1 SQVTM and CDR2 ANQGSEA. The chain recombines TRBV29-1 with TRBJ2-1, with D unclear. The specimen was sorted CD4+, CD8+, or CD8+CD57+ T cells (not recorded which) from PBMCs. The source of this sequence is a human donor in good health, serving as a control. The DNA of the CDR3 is TGCAGCGTTAACTCCTACAATGAGCAGTTCTTC. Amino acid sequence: CSVNSYNEQFF.